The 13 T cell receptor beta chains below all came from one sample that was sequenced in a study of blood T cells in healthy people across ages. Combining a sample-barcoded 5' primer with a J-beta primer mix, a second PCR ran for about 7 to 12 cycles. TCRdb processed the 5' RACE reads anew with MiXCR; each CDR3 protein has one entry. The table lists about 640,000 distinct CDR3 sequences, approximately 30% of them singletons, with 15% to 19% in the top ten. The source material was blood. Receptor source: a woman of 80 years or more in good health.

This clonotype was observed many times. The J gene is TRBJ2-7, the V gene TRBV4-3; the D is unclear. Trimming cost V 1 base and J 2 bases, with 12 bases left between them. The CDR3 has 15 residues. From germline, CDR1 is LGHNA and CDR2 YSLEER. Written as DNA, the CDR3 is TGCGCCAGCAGCCAAGGCGGTGCAGCTACCTACGAGCAGTACTTC. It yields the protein CASSQGGAATYEQYF.

The CDR3: CAISEDRNTEAFF. DNA of the CDR3: TGTGCCATCAGTGAGGACAGGAACACTGAAGCTTTCTTT. This sequence joins TRBV10-3 and TRBJ1-1, with a weak D call TRBD1 (5 bases). Trimming pared 2 bases from V and 1 base from J, leaving 5 bases between. Germline V gives CDR1 ENHRY, CDR2 SYGVKD. This CDR3 has 13 residues.

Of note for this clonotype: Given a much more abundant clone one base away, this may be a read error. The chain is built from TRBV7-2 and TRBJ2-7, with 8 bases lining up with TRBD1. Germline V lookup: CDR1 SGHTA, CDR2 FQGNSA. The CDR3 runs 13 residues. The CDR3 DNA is TGTGACAGCAGCTTATCAGGGGGCGGCGAGCAGTACTTC. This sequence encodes CDSSLSGGGEQYF.

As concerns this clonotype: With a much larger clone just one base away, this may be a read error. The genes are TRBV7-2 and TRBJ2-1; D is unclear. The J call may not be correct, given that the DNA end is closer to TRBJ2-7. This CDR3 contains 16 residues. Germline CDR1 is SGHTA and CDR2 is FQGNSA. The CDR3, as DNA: TGTGCCAGCAGCTTAGCCGGGCCGAGCTCCTACAATGAGCAGTACTTC. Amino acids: CASSLAGPSSYNEQYF.

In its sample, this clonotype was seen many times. CDR3: CASSTGTRREAFF. For the CDR3, the DNA is TGTGCCAGCAGTACCGGGACCCGGAGGGAAGCTTTCTTT. V and J are TRBV27 and TRBJ1-1, with a weak D call TRBD1 (5 bases). Germline V gene data show CDR1 as MNHEY and CDR2 as SMNVEV (reference sequence). The CDR3 has 13 amino acids. Trimming left V 5 bases short and J 8 bases short, with 15 bases between.

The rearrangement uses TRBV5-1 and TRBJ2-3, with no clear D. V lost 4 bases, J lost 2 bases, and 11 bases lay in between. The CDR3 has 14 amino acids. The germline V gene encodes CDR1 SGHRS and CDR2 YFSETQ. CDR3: CASSHGVSTDTQYF. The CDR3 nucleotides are TGCGCCAGCAGCCACGGAGTTTCCACAGATACGCAGTATTTT.

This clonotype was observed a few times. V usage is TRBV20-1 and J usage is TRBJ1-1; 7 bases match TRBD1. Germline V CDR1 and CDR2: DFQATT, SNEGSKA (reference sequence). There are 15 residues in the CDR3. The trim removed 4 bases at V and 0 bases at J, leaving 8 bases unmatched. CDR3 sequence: CSAKARQGMNTEAFF. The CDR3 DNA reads TGCAGTGCTAAGGCCCGACAGGGTATGAACACTGAAGCTTTCTTT.

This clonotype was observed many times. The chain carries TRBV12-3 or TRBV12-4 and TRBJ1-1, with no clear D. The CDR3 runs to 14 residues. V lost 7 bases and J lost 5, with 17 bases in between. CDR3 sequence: CASMPQIGGTEAFF. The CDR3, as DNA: TGTGCCAGCATGCCCCAAATAGGAGGGACTGAAGCTTTCTTT.

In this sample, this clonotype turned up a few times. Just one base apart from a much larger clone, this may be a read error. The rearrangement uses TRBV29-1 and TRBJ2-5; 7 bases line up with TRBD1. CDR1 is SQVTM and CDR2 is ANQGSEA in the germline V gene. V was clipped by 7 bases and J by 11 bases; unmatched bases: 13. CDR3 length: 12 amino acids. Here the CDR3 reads CSERTGGNEQYF. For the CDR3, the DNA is TGCAGCGAGCGGACAGGTGGCAATGAGCAGTACTTC.

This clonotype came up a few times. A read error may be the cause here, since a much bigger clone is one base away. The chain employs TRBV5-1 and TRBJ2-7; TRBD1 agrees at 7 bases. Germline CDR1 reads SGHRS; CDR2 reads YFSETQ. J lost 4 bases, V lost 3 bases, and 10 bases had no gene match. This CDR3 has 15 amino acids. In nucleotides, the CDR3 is TGCGCCAGCAGCTGGGTCGGCCGGGGACAGTACGAGCAGTACTTC. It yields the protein CASSWVGRGQYEQYF. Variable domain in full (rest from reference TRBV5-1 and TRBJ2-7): KAGVTQTPRYLIKTRGQQVTLSCSPISGHRSVSWYQQTPGQGLQFLFEYFSETQRNKGNFPGRFSGRQFSNSRSEMNVSTLELGDSALYLCASSWVGRGQYEQYFGPGTRLTVT.

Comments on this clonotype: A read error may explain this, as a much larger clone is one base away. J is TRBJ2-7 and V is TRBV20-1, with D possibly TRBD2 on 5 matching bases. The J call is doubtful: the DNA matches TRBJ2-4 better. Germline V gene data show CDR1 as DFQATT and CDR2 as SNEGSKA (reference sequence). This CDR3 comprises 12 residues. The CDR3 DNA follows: TGCGGTGCCAAAAGGGAGATTAGCATTCAGTACTTC. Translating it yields CGAKREISIQYF.

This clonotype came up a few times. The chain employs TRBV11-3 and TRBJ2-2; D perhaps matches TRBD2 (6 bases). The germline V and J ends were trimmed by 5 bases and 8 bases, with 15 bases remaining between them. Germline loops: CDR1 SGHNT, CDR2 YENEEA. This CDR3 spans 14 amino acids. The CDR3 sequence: CASSRGGSTGELFF. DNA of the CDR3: TGTGCCAGCAGCCGTGGGGGGTCGACTGGGGAGCTGTTTTTT. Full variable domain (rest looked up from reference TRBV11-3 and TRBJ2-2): EAGVVQSPRYKIIEKKQPVAFWCNPISGHNTLYWYLQNLGQGPELLIRYENEEAVDDSQLPKDRFSAERLKGVDSTLKIQPAELGDSAVYLCASSRGGSTGELFFGEGSRLTVL.

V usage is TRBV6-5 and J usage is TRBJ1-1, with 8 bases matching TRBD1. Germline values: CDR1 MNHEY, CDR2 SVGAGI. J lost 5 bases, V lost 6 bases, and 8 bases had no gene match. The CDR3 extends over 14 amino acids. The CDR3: CASRRTGSETEAFF. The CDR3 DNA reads TGTGCCAGCAGAAGGACAGGGTCGGAAACTGAAGCTTTCTTT.